This TCR beta chain was captured in a study of blood T cell repertoires in COVID-19. Study-level information: Researchers got acute and convalescent COVID-19 samples from the United States, Italy and Spain. T cells, B-cell-depleted T cells, or PBMCs supplied cDNA or gDNA.

The CDR3 has 15 amino acids. Germline CDR1 is MNHNS and CDR2 is SASEGT. Trimming removed 2 bases at V and 8 bases at J, with 13 bases between. Study processing details: Reference gene primer amplification gave estimated nucleated cell counts. The protocol was immunoSEQ multiplex PCR, while the TCRdb copy is restricted to in-frame clones and leaves out a portion. D and trimming come from the DNA, and the V and J calls and clone size come from that table. The sample carries roughly 200,000 clones, roughly 89% recorded once. Individuals aged about 18 to 100 years were recruited from 24 US areas. This clone was counted once.

This TCR was sampled from a woman aged 40 to 50 with acute COVID-19. The chain couples TRBV6-1 to TRBJ1-6, with a tentative D call TRBD1 (5 bases). Sequenced material: PBMCs or T cells enriched from blood (not recorded which). CDR3 nucleotide sequence: TGTGCCAGCAGTGAATCCAGGACACCCCATTCACCCCTCCACTTT. This sequence encodes CASSESRTPHSPLHF.